Below, 19 T cell receptor beta chains from the same sample are listed, as sequenced in a study of prognosis after radiotherapy for stage I lung cancer. Using two-round multiplex PCR, the authors amplified TCR beta CDR3 from genomic DNA. During first-round PCR, primers specific to each TRBV and TRBJ gene were used. MiXCR, applied by TCRdb to the multiplex PCR reads, yields one record per CDR3 protein. The sample lists approximately 41,000 distinct CDR3 sequences, around a quarter occurring once. The material sequenced was PBMCs, taken before or after stereotactic body radiation therapy (not recorded which). Source of these receptors: a donor at least 50 years old with non-small cell lung cancer.

This clonotype was counted ten times or more. An end of the junction differs from the germline gene, which may be a read error. The V call is TRBV6-1, the J call TRBJ2-7; the D call may be TRBD1 or TRBD2 (5 bases each). This CDR3 region has 11 residues. CDR1 and CDR2 (germline): MNHNS, SASEGT. This CDR3 is CASSIAGTASF. In nucleotides, the CDR3 is TGTGCCAGCAGTATAGCCGGGACCGCAAGCTTC.

Many counts were recorded for this clonotype. The rearrangement joins TRBV5-1 to TRBJ2-1, with 7 nucleotides matching TRBD2. The CDR3 runs 13 residues. The germline CDR1 and CDR2 sequences are SGHRS and YFSETQ. The J segment lost 8 bases and the V segment lost 4 bases, leaving 6 bases of the junction unmatched. CDR3 region: CASSLRLADEQFF. CDR3 nucleotide sequence: TGCGCCAGCAGCCTCCGACTAGCTGATGAGCAGTTCTTC.

This clonotype was picked up many times. The V gene is TRBV20-1, the J gene TRBJ2-6; TRBD2 matches at 10 bases. This CDR3 contains 18 residues. After removal of 1 base from V and 1 base from J, the junction contained 7 bases not matched to a gene. From germline, CDR1 is DFQATT and CDR2 SNEGSKA (reference sequence). The CDR3 reads CSARVAGGDRSGANVLTF. The CDR3 coding sequence is TGCAGTGCTAGAGTAGCGGGGGGCGATCGGTCTGGGGCCAACGTCCTGACTTTC.

This clonotype occurred many times. CDR3 in amino acids: CSATRDDTDTQYF. DNA for the CDR3: TGCAGTGCTACCCGGGACGACACAGATACGCAGTATTTT. The gene calls are TRBV20-1 and TRBJ2-3; D is possibly TRBD1 or TRBD2 (5 bases each). The germline CDR1 and CDR2 sequences are DFQATT and SNEGSKA (reference sequence). The CDR3 loop spans 13 amino acids. V lost 4 bases to trimming and J lost 2 bases, with 10 bases between them.

This clonotype occurred many times. The chain carries TRBV20-1 and TRBJ2-7; 14 bases line up with TRBD2. Germline V gene data show CDR1 as DFQATT and CDR2 as SNEGSKA (reference sequence). J lost 4 bases, V lost 1 base, and 27 bases had no gene match. The length of the CDR3 is 23 residues. The CDR3 here is CSARGPPRVGTSGRVQVGYEQYF. The CDR3 DNA sequence: TGCAGTGCTAGAGGCCCCCCAAGGGTCGGGACTAGCGGGAGAGTGCAAGTGGGTTACGAGCAGTACTTC.

This clonotype was counted many times. The chain is built from TRBV4-2 and TRBJ1-2; 7 nucleotides line up with TRBD1. Germline CDR1 reads LGHNA; CDR2 reads YNFKEQ. The CDR3 covers 16 residues. V lost 5 bases, J lost 2 bases, and 11 bases stayed unmatched. As DNA, the CDR3 is TGTGCCAGCAGCTATACTGAGAGGGACAGAAACTATGGCTACACCTTC. The encoded protein is CASSYTERDRNYGYTF.

This clonotype was seen repeatedly, ten times or more. The chain has TRBV25-1 and TRBJ2-5; 10 positions match TRBD2. Germline CDR1 reads MGHDK; CDR2 reads SYGVNS. After removal of 8 bases from V and 2 bases from J, the junction contained 14 bases not matched to a gene. This CDR3 has 17 residues. CDR3 amino acids: CASGSSGRAGKQETQYF. The CDR3 DNA reads as TGTGCCAGCGGCTCGAGCGGGAGGGCCGGTAAGCAAGAGACCCAGTACTTC.

This clonotype came up many times. The J gene is TRBJ2-7, the V gene TRBV7-9; the D call may be TRBD1 or TRBD2 (5 bases each). Between the trimmed V and J ends, which lost 5 bases and 2 bases, there was a span of 13 bases. This CDR3 region has 14 residues. Looked up from germline, CDR1 is SEHNR and CDR2 is FQNEAQ (reference sequence). The CDR3 DNA is TGTGCCAGCAGCCGGGGTGTGGGGGCCTACGAGCAGTACTTC. Amino acids: CASSRGVGAYEQYF.

This clonotype occurred a few times. A much larger clone differs from this one at a single base, so this may be a read error. This chain links TRBV9 with TRBJ1-1; tentative D call: TRBD1 (6 bases). The CDR3 has 14 residues. Germline CDR1 and CDR2: SGDLS and YYNGEE. CDR3 protein: CASSVGTQNTEASF. DNA of the CDR3: TGTGCCAGCAGCGTCGGGACACAGAACACTGAAGCTTCCTTT.

This clonotype was recorded at least ten times. V gene TRBV28 combines with J gene TRBJ2-1, with a tentative D call TRBD2 (7 bases). V lost 3 bases to trimming and J lost 5 bases, with 14 bases between them. The CDR3 loop spans 15 amino acids. Germline CDR1 MDHEN, CDR2 SYDVKM. The CDR3 nucleotides are TGTGCCAGCAGTTTGGGGGGGGCTGGCGACAATGAGCAGTTCTTC. Its translation: CASSLGGAGDNEQFF.

Notes on this clonotype: This may arise from a read error, as a much more abundant clone is one base away. The genes are TRBV6-2 or TRBV6-3 and TRBJ2-5; TRBD2 agrees at 13 bases. Germline values: CDR1 MNHEY, CDR2 SVGEGT. The CDR3 runs 17 residues. CDR3 amino acids: CASSYTFGLAGVETKYF. As DNA, the CDR3 is TGTGCCAGCAGTTACACGTTTGGACTAGCGGGGGTGGAGACCAAGTACTTC.

This clonotype was seen many times. A much larger clone lies one base from this, so it may be a read error. The CDR3 bases are TGCAGTGCTGCCCACCGGGACAGGGGCGATTATGGCTGCACCTTC. Its translation: CSAAHRDRGDYGCTF. The chain couples TRBV20-1 to TRBJ1-2; 10 positions match TRBD1. CDR3 size: 15 residues. Germline V gene lookup returns CDR1 DFQATT and CDR2 SNEGSKA (reference sequence).

Notes on this clonotype: A read error may explain this, as a much larger clone is one base away. J is TRBJ2-7 and V is TRBV6-2 or TRBV6-3, with a tentative D call TRBD2 (6 bases). CDR1 is MNHEY, CDR2 SVGEGT, per germline. There are 14 residues in the CDR3. V was clipped by 7 bases and J by 9 bases, with 22 bases between them. CDR3 loop: CASNAGDLVYWQYF. CDR3 DNA sequence: TGTGCCAGCAACGCCGGGGACTTGGTGTACTGGCAGTACTTC.

In the case of this clonotype: A read error may be the cause here, since a much bigger clone is one base away. This rearrangement joins TRBV15 to TRBJ1-4; D remains ambiguous. Deletions cut 0 bases from V and 6 bases from J, with 14 bases between. There are 16 residues in the CDR3. Germline CDR1 is LNHNV and CDR2 is YYDKDF (reference sequence). CDR3: CATSRDQSFPDEKLFF. The DNA of the CDR3 is TGTGCCACCAGCAGAGATCAGTCATTTCCCGATGAAAAACTGTTTTTT.

The rearrangement uses TRBV27 and TRBJ2-3; D may be TRBD2 (5 bases). The CDR3 runs 16 residues. Trimming left V 6 bases short and J 0 bases short, with 16 bases between. The germline V gene has CDR1 MNHEY and CDR2 SMNVEV (reference sequence). The CDR3 reads CASRSGWTGSTDTQYF. In nucleotides, the CDR3 is TGTGCCAGCAGAAGCGGCTGGACGGGGAGCACAGATACGCAGTATTTT.

This clonotype was seen once. A single base is all that separates this from a far larger clone, so a read error is likely. The rearrangement joins TRBV6-8 to TRBJ2-3, with 7 bases lining up with TRBD2. Losses at the gene ends were 2 bases for V and 2 bases for J; bases not matched to a gene: 10. Germline CDR1 and CDR2: MNHGY and SAAAGT. The CDR3 consists of 17 residues. DNA for the CDR3: TGTGCCAGCAGTTACCGGGGGGACGCGGGAACCACAGATACGCAGTATTTT. Its protein is CASSYRGDAGTTDTQYF.

This clonotype was seen ten or more times. The V gene is TRBV2, the J gene TRBJ1-1; no firm D call. Germline V gene lookup returns CDR1 SNHLY and CDR2 FYNNEI. This CDR3 has 10 amino acids. V lost 3 bases and J 10 bases, leaving 6 bases between the germline ends. The CDR3 region has the DNA TGTGCCAGCAGTGAGATATTAGCTTTCTTT. Residues: CASSEILAFF.

The gene calls are TRBV20-1 and TRBJ2-2, with TRBD2 as a possible D gene (5 bases). With 2 bases removed from V and 4 bases from J, the gap between germline ends came to 17 bases. This CDR3 is built from 16 residues. Germline V gene data show CDR1 as DFQATT and CDR2 as SNEGSKA (reference sequence). CDR3 nucleotide sequence: TGCAGTGCTAGATCCCACGGACTGCGAAGCACCGGGGAGCTGTTTTTT. Its translation: CSARSHGLRSTGELFF.

This clonotype was detected ten times or more. The J gene is TRBJ1-2, the V gene TRBV4-1, with D possibly TRBD1 on 6 matching bases. Per germline, CDR1 MGHRA and CDR2 YSYEKL. This CDR3 region has 16 residues. Trimming stripped 1 base from V and 4 bases from J, with 16 bases between. CDR3 sequence reads: CASSQGSPEGGYGYTF. The CDR3, as DNA: TGCGCCAGCAGCCAAGGTTCGCCGGAGGGGGGCTATGGCTACACCTTC.